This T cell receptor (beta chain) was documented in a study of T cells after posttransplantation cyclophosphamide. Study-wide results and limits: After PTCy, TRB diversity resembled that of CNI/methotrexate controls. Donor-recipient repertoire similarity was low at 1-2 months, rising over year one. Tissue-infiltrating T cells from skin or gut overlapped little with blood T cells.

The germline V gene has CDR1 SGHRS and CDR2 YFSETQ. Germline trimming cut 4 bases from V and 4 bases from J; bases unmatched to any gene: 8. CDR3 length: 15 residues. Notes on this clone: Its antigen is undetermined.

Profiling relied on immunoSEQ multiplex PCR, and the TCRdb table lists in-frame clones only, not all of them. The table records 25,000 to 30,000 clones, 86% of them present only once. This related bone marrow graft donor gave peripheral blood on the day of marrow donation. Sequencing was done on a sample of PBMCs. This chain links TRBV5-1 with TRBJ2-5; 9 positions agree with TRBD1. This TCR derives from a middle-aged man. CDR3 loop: CASSARQGGGETQYF. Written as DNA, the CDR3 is TGCGCCAGCAGCGCAAGACAGGGGGGAGGAGAGACCCAGTACTTC.